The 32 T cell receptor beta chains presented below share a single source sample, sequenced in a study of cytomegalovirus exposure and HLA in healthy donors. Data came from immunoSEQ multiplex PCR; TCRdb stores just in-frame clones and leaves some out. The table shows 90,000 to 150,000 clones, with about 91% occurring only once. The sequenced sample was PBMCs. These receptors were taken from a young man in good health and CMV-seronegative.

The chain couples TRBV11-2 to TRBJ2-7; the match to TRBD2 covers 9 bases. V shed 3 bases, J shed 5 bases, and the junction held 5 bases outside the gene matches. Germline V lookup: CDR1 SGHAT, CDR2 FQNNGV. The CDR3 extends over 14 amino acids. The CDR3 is CASSLREGLHEQYF. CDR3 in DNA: TGTGCCAGCAGCTTGCGGGAGGGCCTCCACGAGCAGTACTTC.

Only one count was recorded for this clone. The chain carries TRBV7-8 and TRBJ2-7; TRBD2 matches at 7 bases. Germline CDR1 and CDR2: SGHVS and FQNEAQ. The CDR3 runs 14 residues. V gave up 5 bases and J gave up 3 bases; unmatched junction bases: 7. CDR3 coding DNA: TGTGCCAGCAGCCCCGACCTAGCGGTCTACGAGCAGTACTTC. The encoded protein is CASSPDLAVYEQYF.

The CDR3 here is CASSEVWSDRLYEQYF. In DNA, the CDR3 is TGTGCCAGCAGTGAAGTTTGGTCGGACAGACTCTACGAGCAGTACTTC. This chain uses TRBV6-1 with TRBJ2-7, with a tentative D call TRBD1 (6 bases). Trimming took 1 base from V and 3 from J, leaving 16 bases between them. The CDR3 consists of 16 residues. Germline V gene data show CDR1 as MNHNS and CDR2 as SASEGT.

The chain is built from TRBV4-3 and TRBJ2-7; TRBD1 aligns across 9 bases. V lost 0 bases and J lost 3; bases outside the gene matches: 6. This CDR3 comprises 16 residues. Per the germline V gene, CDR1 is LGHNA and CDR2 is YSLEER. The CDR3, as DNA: TGCGCCAGCAGCCAAGAAATGGGACAGGGTTACTACGAGCAGTACTTC. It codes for CASSQEMGQGYYEQYF.

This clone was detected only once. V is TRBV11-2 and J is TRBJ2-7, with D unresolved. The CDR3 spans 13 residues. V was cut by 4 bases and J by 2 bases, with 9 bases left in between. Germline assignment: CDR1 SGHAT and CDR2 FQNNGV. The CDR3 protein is CASSSYTAYEQYF. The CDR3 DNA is TGTGCCAGCAGCTCCTATACTGCCTACGAGCAGTACTTC.

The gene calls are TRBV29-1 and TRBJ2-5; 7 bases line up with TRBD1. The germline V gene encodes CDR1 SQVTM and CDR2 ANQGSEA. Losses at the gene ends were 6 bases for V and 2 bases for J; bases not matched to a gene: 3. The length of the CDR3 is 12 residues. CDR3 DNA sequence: TGCAGCGTCATGACAGGGCAAGAGACCCAGTACTTC. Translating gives CSVMTGQETQYF.

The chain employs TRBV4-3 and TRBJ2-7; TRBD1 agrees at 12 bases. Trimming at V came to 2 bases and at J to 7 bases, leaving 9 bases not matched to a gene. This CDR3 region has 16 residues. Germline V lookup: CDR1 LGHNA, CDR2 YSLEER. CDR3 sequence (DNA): TGCGCCAGCAGCCAACACCACCGGGACAGGGGGCGTGAGCAGTACTTC. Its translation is CASSQHHRDRGREQYF.

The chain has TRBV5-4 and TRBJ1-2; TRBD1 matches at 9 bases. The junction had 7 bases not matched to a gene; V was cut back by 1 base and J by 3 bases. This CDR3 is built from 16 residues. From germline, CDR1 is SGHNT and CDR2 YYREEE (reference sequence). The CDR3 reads CASSLYGTGNYYGYTF. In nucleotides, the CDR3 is TGTGCCAGCAGCTTGTACGGGACAGGGAACTACTATGGCTACACCTTC.

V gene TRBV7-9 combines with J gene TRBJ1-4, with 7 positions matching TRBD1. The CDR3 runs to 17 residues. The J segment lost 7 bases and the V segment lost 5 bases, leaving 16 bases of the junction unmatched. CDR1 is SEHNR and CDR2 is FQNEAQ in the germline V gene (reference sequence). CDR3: CASSTHGGRGRSEKLFF. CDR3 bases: TGTGCCAGCAGCACTCACGGTGGTAGGGGGCGAAGTGAAAAACTGTTTTTT.

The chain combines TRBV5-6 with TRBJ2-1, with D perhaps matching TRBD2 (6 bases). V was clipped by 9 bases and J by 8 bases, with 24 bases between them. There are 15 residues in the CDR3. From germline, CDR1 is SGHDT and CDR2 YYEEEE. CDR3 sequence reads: CANWTSGGNLDEQFF. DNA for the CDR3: TGTGCCAACTGGACGAGCGGAGGGAATCTCGATGAGCAGTTCTTC.

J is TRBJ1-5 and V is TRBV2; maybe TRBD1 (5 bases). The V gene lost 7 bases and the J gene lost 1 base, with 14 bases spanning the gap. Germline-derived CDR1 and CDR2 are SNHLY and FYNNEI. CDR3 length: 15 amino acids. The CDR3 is CASKFRADSNQPQHF. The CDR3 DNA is TGTGCCAGCAAATTCAGGGCAGACAGCAATCAGCCCCAGCATTTT.

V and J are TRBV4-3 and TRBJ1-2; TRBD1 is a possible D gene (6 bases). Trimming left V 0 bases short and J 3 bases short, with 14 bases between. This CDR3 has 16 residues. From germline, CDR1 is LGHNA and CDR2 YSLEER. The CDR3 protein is CASSQDGSGVDYGYTF. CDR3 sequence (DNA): TGCGCCAGCAGCCAAGACGGTTCAGGGGTCGACTATGGCTACACCTTC.

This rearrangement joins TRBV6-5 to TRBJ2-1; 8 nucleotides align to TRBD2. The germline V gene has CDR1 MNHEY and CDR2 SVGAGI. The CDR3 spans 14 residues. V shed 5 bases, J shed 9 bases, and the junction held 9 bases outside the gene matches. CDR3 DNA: TGTGCCAGCAGTAAATCGGGGGGGTCCCTTGAGCAGTTCTTC. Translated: CASSKSGGSLEQFF.

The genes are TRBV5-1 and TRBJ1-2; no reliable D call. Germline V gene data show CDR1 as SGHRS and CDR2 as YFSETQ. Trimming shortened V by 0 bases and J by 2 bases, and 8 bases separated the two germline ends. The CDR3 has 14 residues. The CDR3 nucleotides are TGCGCCAGCAGCTTGGGCACCGAGAACTATGGCTACACCTTC. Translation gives CASSLGTENYGYTF.

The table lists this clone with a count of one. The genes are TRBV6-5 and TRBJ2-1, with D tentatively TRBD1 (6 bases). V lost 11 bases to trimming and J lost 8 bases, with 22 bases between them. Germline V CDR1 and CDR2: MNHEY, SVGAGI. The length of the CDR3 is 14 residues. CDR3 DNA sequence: TGTGCCGCTCGTGTGTCAGGGGCCTGGGATGAGCAGTTCTTC. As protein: CAARVSGAWDEQFF.

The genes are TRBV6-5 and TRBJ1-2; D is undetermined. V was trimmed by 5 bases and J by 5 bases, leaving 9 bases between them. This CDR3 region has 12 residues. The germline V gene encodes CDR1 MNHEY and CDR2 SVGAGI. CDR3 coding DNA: TGTGCCAGCAGTCAGGACTTGTATGGCTACACCTTC. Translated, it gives CASSQDLYGYTF.

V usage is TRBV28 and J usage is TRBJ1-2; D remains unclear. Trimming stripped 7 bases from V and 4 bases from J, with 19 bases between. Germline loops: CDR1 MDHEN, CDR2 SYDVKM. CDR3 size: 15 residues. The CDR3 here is CASKGPFGDFYGYTF. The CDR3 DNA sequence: TGTGCCAGCAAAGGCCCCTTCGGTGACTTCTATGGCTACACCTTC.

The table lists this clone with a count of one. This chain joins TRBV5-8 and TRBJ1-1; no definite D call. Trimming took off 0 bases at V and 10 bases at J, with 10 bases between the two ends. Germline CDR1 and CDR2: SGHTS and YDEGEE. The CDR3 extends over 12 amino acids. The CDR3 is CASSLGALGAFF. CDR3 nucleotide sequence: TGTGCCAGCAGCTTGGGGGCACTGGGAGCTTTCTTT.

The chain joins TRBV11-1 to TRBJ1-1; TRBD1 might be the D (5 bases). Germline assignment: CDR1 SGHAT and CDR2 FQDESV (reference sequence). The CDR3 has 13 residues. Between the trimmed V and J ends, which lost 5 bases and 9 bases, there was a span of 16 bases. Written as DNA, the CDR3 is TGTGCCAGCAGCCCCAACCATGGGGGGAAAGCTTTCTTT. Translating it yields CASSPNHGGKAFF.

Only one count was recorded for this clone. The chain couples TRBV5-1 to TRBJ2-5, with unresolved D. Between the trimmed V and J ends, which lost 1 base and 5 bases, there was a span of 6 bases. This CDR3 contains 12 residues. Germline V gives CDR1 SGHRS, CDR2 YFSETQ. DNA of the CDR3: TGCGCCAGCAGCTTGTCTCGGGAGACCCAGTACTTC. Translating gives CASSLSRETQYF.

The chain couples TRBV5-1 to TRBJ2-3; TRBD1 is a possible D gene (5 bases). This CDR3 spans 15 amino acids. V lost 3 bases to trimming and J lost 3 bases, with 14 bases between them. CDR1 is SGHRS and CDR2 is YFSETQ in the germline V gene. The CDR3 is CASSYDSPRTDTQYF. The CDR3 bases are TGCGCCAGCAGCTACGACAGTCCTCGGACAGATACGCAGTATTTT.

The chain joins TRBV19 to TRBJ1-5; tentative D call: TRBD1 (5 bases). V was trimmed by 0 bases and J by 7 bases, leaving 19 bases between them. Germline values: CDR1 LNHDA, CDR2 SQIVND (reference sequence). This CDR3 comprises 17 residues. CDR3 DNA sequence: TGTGCCAGTAGTATAGATCATGGGGCCGGTCGTACGCAGCCCCAGCATTTT. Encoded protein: CASSIDHGAGRTQPQHF.

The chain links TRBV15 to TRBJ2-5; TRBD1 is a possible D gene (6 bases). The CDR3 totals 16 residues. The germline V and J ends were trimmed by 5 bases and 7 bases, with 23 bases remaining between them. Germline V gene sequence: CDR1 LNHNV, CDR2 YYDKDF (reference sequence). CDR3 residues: CATSGRVQGRLLTQYF. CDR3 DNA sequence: TGTGCCACCAGCGGAAGAGTGCAGGGGCGGCTGTTGACCCAGTACTTC.

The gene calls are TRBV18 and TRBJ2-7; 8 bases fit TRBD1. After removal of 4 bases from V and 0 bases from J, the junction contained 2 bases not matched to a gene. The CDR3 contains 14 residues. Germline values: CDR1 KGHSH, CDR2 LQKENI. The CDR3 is CASSLDRGSYEQYF. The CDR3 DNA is TGTGCCAGCTCACTCGACAGGGGCTCCTACGAGCAGTACTTC.

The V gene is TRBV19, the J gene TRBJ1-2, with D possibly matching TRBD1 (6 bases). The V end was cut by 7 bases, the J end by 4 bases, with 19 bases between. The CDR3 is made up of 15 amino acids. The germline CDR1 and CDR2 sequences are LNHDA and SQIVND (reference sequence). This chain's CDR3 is CASTTSTGSTYGYTF. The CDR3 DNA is TGTGCCAGTACAACCTCGACAGGTAGCACCTATGGCTACACCTTC.

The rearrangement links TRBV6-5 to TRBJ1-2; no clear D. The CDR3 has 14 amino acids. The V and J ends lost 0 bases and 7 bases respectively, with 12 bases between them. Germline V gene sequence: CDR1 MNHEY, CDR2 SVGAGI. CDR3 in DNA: TGTGCCAGCAGTTACTCGAGGACTTTGGGTGGCTACACCTTC. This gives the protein CASSYSRTLGGYTF.

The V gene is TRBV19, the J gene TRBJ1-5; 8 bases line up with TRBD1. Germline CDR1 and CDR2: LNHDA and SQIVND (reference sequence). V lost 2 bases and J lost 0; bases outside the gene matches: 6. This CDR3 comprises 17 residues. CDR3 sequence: CASSIKGQAYSNQPQHF. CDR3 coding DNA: TGTGCCAGTAGTATAAAGGGACAGGCCTATAGCAATCAGCCCCAGCATTTT.

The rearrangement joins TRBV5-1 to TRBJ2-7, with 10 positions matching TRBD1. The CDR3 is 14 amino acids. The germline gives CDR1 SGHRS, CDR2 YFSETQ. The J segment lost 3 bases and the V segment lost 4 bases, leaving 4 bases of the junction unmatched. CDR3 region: CASSPTGGIYEQYF. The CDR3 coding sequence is TGCGCCAGCAGCCCGACAGGGGGCATCTACGAGCAGTACTTC.

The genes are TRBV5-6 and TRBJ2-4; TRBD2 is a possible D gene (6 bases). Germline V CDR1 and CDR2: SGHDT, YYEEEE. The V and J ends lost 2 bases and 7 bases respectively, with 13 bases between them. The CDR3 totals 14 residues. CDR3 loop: CASSFQGGDNIQYF. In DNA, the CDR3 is TGTGCCAGCAGCTTTCAGGGAGGTGACAACATTCAGTACTTC.

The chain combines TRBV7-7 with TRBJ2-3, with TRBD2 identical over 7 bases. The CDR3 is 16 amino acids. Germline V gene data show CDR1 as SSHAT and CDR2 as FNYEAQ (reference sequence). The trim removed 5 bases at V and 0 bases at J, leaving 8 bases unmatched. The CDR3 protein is CASSLKRGRSTDTQYF. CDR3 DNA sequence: TGTGCCAGCAGCCTGAAGCGGGGACGTAGCACAGATACGCAGTATTTT.

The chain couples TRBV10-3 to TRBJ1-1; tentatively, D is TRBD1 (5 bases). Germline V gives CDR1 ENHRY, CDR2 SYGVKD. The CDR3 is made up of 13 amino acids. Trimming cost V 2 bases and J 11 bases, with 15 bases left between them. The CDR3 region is CAISEDSFVAAFF. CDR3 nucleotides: TGTGCCATCAGTGAGGACAGCTTTGTAGCCGCTTTCTTT.

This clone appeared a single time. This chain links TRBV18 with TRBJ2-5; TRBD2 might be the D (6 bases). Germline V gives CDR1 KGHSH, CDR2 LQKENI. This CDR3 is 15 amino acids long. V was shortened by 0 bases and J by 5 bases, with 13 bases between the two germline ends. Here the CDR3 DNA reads TGTGCCAGCTCACCACCGGCGGAGGGCGTGGAGACCCAGTACTTC. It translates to CASSPPAEGVETQYF.